A single TCR beta chain is shown here with its context. The antigen is not known. The source of the sample is a study of shared clonotypes between healthy human individuals. Method: immunoSEQ multiplex PCR; TCRdb's copy keeps in-frame clones and lacks some. The sample records 550,000 to 850,000 clones, around 77% being singletons. This CDR3 has 16 amino acids. Per the germline V gene, CDR1 is SGHRS and CDR2 is YFSETQ. V gave up 4 bases and J gave up 4 bases; unmatched junction bases: 9. Study-level results: The authors expected sequencing depth to affect clonotype sharing among donors. Several donors had around 5.2% of their naive CD4 clonotypes in common. A reduction in generation probabilities was seen for non-shared clonotypes relative to those shared by all four donors. Rarefaction showed sorted-subset sequencing was incomplete despite large depth.

The source is a young woman in good health. This sequence joins TRBV5-1 and TRBJ2-1, with 9 nucleotides matching TRBD2. Source material: memory CD4+ T cells sorted from blood. Subset in this sample: CD45RA-negative fraction. The DNA for the CDR3 is TGCGCCAGCAGCCCTGACTGGGCGGGAGGGTACAATGAGCAGTTCTTC. Translating gives CASSPDWAGGYNEQFF. Variable domain in full (rest from reference TRBV5-1 and TRBJ2-1): KAGVTQTPRYLIKTRGQQVTLSCSPISGHRSVSWYQQTPGQGLQFLFEYFSETQRNKGNFPGRFSGRQFSNSRSEMNVSTLELGDSALYLCASSPDWAGGYNEQFFGPGTRLTVL.